This T cell receptor (beta chain) was observed in a study of blood T cell repertoires in COVID-19. Study-wide background: Researchers got acute and convalescent COVID-19 samples from the United States, Italy and Spain. PBMCs, B-cell-depleted T cells, or T cells provided the cDNA or gDNA that made up the material.

In the authors' workflow: By means of reference gene primer amplification, nucleated cell counts were estimated. Libraries were prepared by immunoSEQ multiplex PCR; TCRdb keeps only in-frame clonotypes and omits some of them. V, J and clone size are those of that table, while D and trimming were read from the DNA. Of approximately 50,000 clones in the sample, 65% to 80% are singletons; the top ten hold roughly 25%. Source material: peripheral blood. This clonotype was obtained from a man between 65 and 85 years old with acute or convalescent COVID-19.

The CDR3 region has the DNA TGTGCCAGCTCGGCGGGAGGGGTCCGTGTGTCTTTCTTT. This encodes CASSAGGVRVSFF. The chain couples TRBV18 to TRBJ1-1; D might be TRBD1 (5 bases). The V and J ends lost 6 bases and 12 bases respectively, with 20 bases between them. The CDR3 sequence is 13 residues long. From germline, CDR1 is KGHSH and CDR2 LQKENI.